The sample holds a few counts of the clone carrying this T cell receptor beta chain. The data were obtained in a study of T cells in Graves' hyperthyroidism and ophthalmopathy. Germline V gene sequence: CDR1 LNHDA, CDR2 SQIVND (reference sequence). CDR3 size: 14 residues. Trimming left V 7 bases short and J 3 bases short, with 13 bases between. From RNA transcripts, TCR beta CDR3 regions were amplified. A first-round RT-PCR of the TCR CDR3 used the HTBI primer set. TCRdb re-analysed the multiplex PCR reads in MiXCR, keeping a single row per CDR3 protein. The data show 300,000 to 350,000 distinct CDR3 sequences, with roughly a fifth seen just once and 50% to 65% held by the top ten.

V and J are TRBV19 and TRBJ1-5; D might be TRBD1 (6 bases). Sample: blood. The receptor was derived from a woman aged 50 to 60 with Graves' hyperthyroidism. The DNA of the CDR3 is TGTGCCAGTATGGGCAGGGGCACCAATCAGCCCCAGCATTTT. It yields the protein CASMGRGTNQPQHF.